This entry lists 27 T cell receptor beta chains sequenced from one sample in a study of monozygotic twins with inflammatory bowel disease. Following a re-call of the 5' RACE reads, TCRdb has one entry per CDR3 protein and lacks DNA. The specimen's table records about 440,000 distinct CDR3 sequences. Sequencing was performed on blood. Receptors originate from a human donor with ulcerative colitis or Crohn's disease, or a healthy co-twin of an affected twin (not recorded which).

The genes are TRBV6-5 and TRBJ1-1; TCRdb proposes TRBD1, but this gene call is untestable without DNA. Germline V gene sequence: CDR1 MNHEY, CDR2 SVGAGI. This CDR3 spans 18 amino acids. The CDR3 reads CASSSHPGVSNMNTEAFF.

The V gene is TRBV28, the J gene TRBJ1-5; the D call of TRBD1 rests on TCRdb alone, since no DNA is present to check it. This CDR3 region has 18 residues. The V gene's germline CDR1 is MDHEN and CDR2 SYDVKM. This chain's CDR3 is CASSLPRPGRTNEGPQHF.

The chain carries TRBV3-1 and TRBJ2-3; TCRdb gives TRBD2 as the D gene, but with no DNA this cannot be confirmed. The germline CDR1 and CDR2 sequences are LGHDT and YNNKEL (reference sequence). This CDR3 contains 16 residues. The CDR3 region is CASSTLAGASTDTQYF.

The CDR3: CAISPKAGAEDTQYF. This chain joins TRBV10-3 and TRBJ2-3; TCRdb proposes TRBD2, but this gene call is untestable without DNA. Germline CDR1 is ENHRY and CDR2 is SYGVKD. This CDR3 spans 15 amino acids.

This chain uses TRBV7-2 with TRBJ1-3. Germline CDR1 SGHTA, CDR2 FQGNSA. The CDR3 is made up of 12 amino acids. This CDR3 reads CASSNQGNTIYF. The variable domain in full, completed from reference TRBV7-2 and TRBJ1-3, reads GAGVSQSPSNKVTEKGKDVELRCDPISGHTALYWYRQSLGQGLEFLIYFQGNSAPDKSGLPSDRFSAERTGGSVSTLTIQRTQQEDSAVYLCASSNQGNTIYFGEGSWLTVV.

This chain uses TRBV2 with TRBJ1-1; no DNA is available, so the TRBD1 call from TCRdb remains unchecked. Per germline, CDR1 SNHLY and CDR2 FYNNEI. The CDR3 covers 14 residues. CDR3 sequence reads: CASSGQGTQTEAFF.

The CDR3 loop is CASSLPTGGEAFF. The chain is built from TRBV6-5 and TRBJ1-1; the TCRdb call, TRBD1, lacks DNA for checking. The CDR3 spans 13 residues. Germline loops: CDR1 MNHEY, CDR2 SVGAGI.

The gene calls are TRBV5-1 and TRBJ2-7; no DNA is available, so the TRBD2 call from TCRdb remains unchecked. Germline-derived CDR1 and CDR2 are SGHRS and YFSETQ. The CDR3 runs 13 residues. The CDR3: CASMGLAGVEQYF.

The genes are TRBV3-1 and TRBJ2-1. This CDR3 is built from 13 residues. The germline V gene encodes CDR1 LGHDT and CDR2 YNNKEL (reference sequence). The CDR3 sequence: CASSQDRYNEQFF.

The V call is TRBV5-1, the J call TRBJ2-7; TCRdb lists TRBD1, though no DNA is available to test this call. The CDR3 consists of 15 residues. Germline CDR1 and CDR2: SGHRS and YFSETQ. CDR3 sequence: CASSPSGQRTYEQYF.

The CDR3 sequence is CAISEAQPYEQYF. This chain connects TRBV10-3 to TRBJ2-7. The CDR3 spans 13 residues. Germline CDR1 is ENHRY and CDR2 is SYGVKD.

The CDR3 protein is CASSLVGSPLHF. This chain joins TRBV7-8 and TRBJ1-6. The CDR3 is made up of 12 amino acids. CDR1 is SGHVS and CDR2 is FQNEAQ in the germline V gene.

This chain uses TRBV12-3 or TRBV12-4 with TRBJ2-5; absent DNA, TCRdb's TRBD1 call cannot be checked. This CDR3 comprises 14 residues. The CDR3 sequence is CASSGTWMRETQYF.

J is TRBJ2-7 and V is TRBV7-2; TCRdb returns TRBD2, unconfirmable since there is no DNA. CDR1 SGHTA and CDR2 FQGNSA come from the germline V gene. The CDR3 consists of 13 residues. Here the CDR3 reads CASTPIAAHEQYF. Filled out from reference TRBV7-2 and TRBJ2-7, the complete variable domain reads GAGVSQSPSNKVTEKGKDVELRCDPISGHTALYWYRQSLGQGLEFLIYFQGNSAPDKSGLPSDRFSAERTGGSVSTLTIQRTQQEDSAVYLCASTPIAAHEQYFGPGTRLTVT.

The gene calls are TRBV6-1 and TRBJ1-5. The length of the CDR3 is 14 residues. Per germline, CDR1 MNHNS and CDR2 SASEGT. The CDR3: CASSPSRINQPQHF.

V gene TRBV7-9 combines with J gene TRBJ1-2. The CDR3 runs 13 residues. Germline V gene sequence: CDR1 SEHNR, CDR2 FQNEAQ (reference sequence). CDR3 sequence: CASTLEGNYGYTF.

The chain recombines TRBV6-1 with TRBJ2-7; TCRdb gives TRBD1 as the D gene, but with no DNA this cannot be confirmed. Germline V gene lookup returns CDR1 MNHNS and CDR2 SASEGT. CDR3 size: 14 residues. This CDR3 reads CASRNQPTGREQYF.

This chain uses TRBV29-1 with TRBJ2-7; TCRdb calls TRBD1, which cannot be checked without DNA. CDR3 length: 13 amino acids. Per the germline V gene, CDR1 is SQVTM and CDR2 is ANQGSEA. Here the CDR3 reads CSVEFLGADEQYF.

The chain's CDR3 is CSAQLDNEQFF. The chain uses TRBV29-1 and TRBJ2-1; TCRdb selects TRBD2, and the lack of DNA leaves this call unchecked. The CDR3 has 11 residues. Germline loops: CDR1 SQVTM, CDR2 ANQGSEA.

The chain is built from TRBV6-5 and TRBJ1-2; there is no DNA to check the TCRdb D call of TRBD1. The CDR3 contains 15 residues. CDR1 is MNHEY, CDR2 SVGAGI, per germline. The CDR3: CASSYDRGSVGGYTF.

The chain combines TRBV5-1 with TRBJ1-1. Per germline, CDR1 SGHRS and CDR2 YFSETQ. This CDR3 comprises 11 residues. The CDR3 loop reads CASRTSAEAFF. Filled out from reference TRBV5-1 and TRBJ1-1, the complete variable domain reads KAGVTQTPRYLIKTRGQQVTLSCSPISGHRSVSWYQQTPGQGLQFLFEYFSETQRNKGNFPGRFSGRQFSNSRSEMNVSTLELGDSALYLCASRTSAEAFFGQGTRLTVV.

The chain has TRBV20-1 and TRBJ2-3. The germline CDR1 and CDR2 sequences are DFQATT and SNEGSKA (reference sequence). The CDR3 loop spans 12 amino acids. The CDR3: CSARDPPDTQYF.

The genes are TRBV5-1 and TRBJ2-3. This CDR3 contains 13 residues. CDR1 SGHRS and CDR2 YFSETQ come from the germline V gene. The CDR3 sequence: CASSLSTEDTQYF.

The gene calls are TRBV12-3 or TRBV12-4 and TRBJ2-2; the TCRdb D gene call, TRBD2, has no DNA to confirm it. This CDR3 has 16 residues. Here the CDR3 reads CASSLGGLTNTGELFF.

The gene calls are TRBV29-1 and TRBJ2-7; no DNA is available, so the TRBD1 call from TCRdb remains unchecked. The germline CDR1 and CDR2 sequences are SQVTM and ANQGSEA. This CDR3 has 14 amino acids. The CDR3 reads CSVEPPGQPHEQYF.

The J gene is TRBJ2-6, the V gene TRBV5-1; TCRdb's D call, TRBD2, is unchecked because there is no DNA. The V gene's germline CDR1 is SGHRS and CDR2 YFSETQ. The CDR3 contains 15 residues. The CDR3 is CASTVPEAGANVLTF.

The rearrangement joins TRBV19 to TRBJ2-2; TCRdb lists TRBD2, though no DNA is available to test this call. The germline gives CDR1 LNHDA, CDR2 SQIVND (reference sequence). The CDR3 sequence is 15 residues long. CDR3 in amino acids: CASGSQAGGPGELFF.